Below are 17 T cell receptor beta chains sequenced from a single sample in a study of blood T cell repertoires in COVID-19 (dated by TCRdb to the early 2020s). The library was generated by the immunoSEQ multiplex PCR assay. The table was pulled from immuneACCESS by TCRdb, which kept in-frame rearrangements only. Such tables lose some clones; where checked, under half of the loss comes from unresolved V genes, and the rest has no known cause. The sample table lists under 250,000 clones, roughly nine tenths of them with a count of one. About 4% of the sample is in the top ten clones. The sample comprised PBMCs or T cells enriched from blood (not recorded which). The source of these receptors is a woman in her twenties or thirties with acute COVID-19.

This chain uses TRBV6-5 with TRBJ1-1; tentatively, D is TRBD1 (6 bases). Germline CDR1 MNHEY, CDR2 SVGAGI. CDR3 length equals 13 residues. The V and J ends lost 6 bases and 5 bases respectively, with 13 bases between them. The CDR3 DNA sequence: TGTGCCAGCAGGGCGGGGGGCGGAACTGAAGCTTTCTTT. It translates to CASRAGGGTEAFF.

The chain is built from TRBV5-1 and TRBJ2-5, with 7 nucleotides matching TRBD1. CDR1 and CDR2 from the germline V gene are SGHRS and YFSETQ. The CDR3 extends over 15 amino acids. J lost 3 bases, V lost 4 bases, and 9 bases had no gene match. The CDR3 bases are TGCGCCAGCAGCCCGACGACAGGGAGCAAAGAGACCCAGTACTTC. Its protein product is CASSPTTGSKETQYF.

The CDR3 reads CASSLGTGGSYEQYF. The CDR3 nucleotides read TGTGCCAGCAGCTTAGGGACAGGGGGCTCCTACGAGCAGTACTTC. The V gene is TRBV7-8, the J gene TRBJ2-7; 10 bases are shared with TRBD1. Trimming took 1 base from V and 0 from J; bases not matched to a gene: 0. Germline V gene lookup returns CDR1 SGHVS and CDR2 FQNEAQ. This CDR3 is built from 15 residues.

This clone has more than one count but fewer than ten. This sequence joins TRBV5-4 and TRBJ2-2; weak D call: TRBD1 (6 bases). CDR1 SGHNT and CDR2 YYREEE come from the germline V gene (reference sequence). V lost 4 bases and J 8 bases, leaving 15 bases between the germline ends. The CDR3 loop spans 14 amino acids. CDR3: CASSDDQGSGELFF. CDR3 DNA: TGTGCCAGCAGCGACGATCAGGGGTCTGGGGAGCTGTTTTTT.

The chain recombines TRBV28 with TRBJ1-2; the match to TRBD1 covers 7 bases. V shed 7 bases and J 4 bases; nucleotides not matched to a gene: 6. This CDR3 region has 13 residues. In germline, CDR1 is MDHEN, CDR2 SYDVKM. CDR3 amino acids: CASTMTGTYGYTF. DNA for the CDR3: TGTGCCAGCACAATGACAGGGACCTATGGCTACACCTTC.

The chain has TRBV27 and TRBJ2-7; 10 bases are shared with TRBD1. V was pared by 5 bases and J by 4 bases, with 8 bases of the junction left unmatched. The CDR3 has 15 amino acids. Germline V CDR1 and CDR2: MNHEY, SMNVEV (reference sequence). CDR3 nucleotides: TGTGCCAGCAGTCTTACCGGGACAGGGGATTACGAGCAGTACTTC. Protein sequence: CASSLTGTGDYEQYF.

The chain employs TRBV9 and TRBJ2-1; 10 nucleotides line up with TRBD1. J lost 8 bases, V lost 2 bases, and 7 bases had no gene match. CDR3 size: 15 residues. Germline values: CDR1 SGDLS, CDR2 YYNGEE. CDR3 protein: CASSVERDRGDEQFF. Written as DNA, the CDR3 is TGTGCCAGCAGCGTTGAACGGGACAGGGGTGATGAGCAGTTCTTC. Variable domain in full (rest from reference TRBV9 and TRBJ2-1): DSGVTQTPKHLITATGQRVTLRCSPRSGDLSVYWYQQSLDQGLQFLIQYYNGEERAKGNILERFSAQQFPDLHSELNLSSLELGDSALYFCASSVERDRGDEQFFGPGTRLTVL.

The chain joins TRBV27 to TRBJ2-5; maybe TRBD2 (5 bases). Deletions cut 3 bases from V and 5 bases from J, with 13 bases between. There are 14 residues in the CDR3. The germline CDR1 and CDR2 sequences are MNHEY and SMNVEV (reference sequence). CDR3 in amino acids: CASSFGVGRETQYF. The CDR3 DNA follows: TGTGCCAGCAGTTTCGGGGTCGGAAGGGAGACCCAGTACTTC.

This chain links TRBV2 with TRBJ2-2; 8 nucleotides line up with TRBD2. The CDR3 consists of 15 residues. The ends lost 6 bases at V and 3 bases at J; junction bases unmatched: 6. Germline V gives CDR1 SNHLY, CDR2 FYNNEI. The CDR3 sequence is CASSPSGGHTGELFF. The CDR3 nucleotides are TGTGCCAGCAGCCCCAGCGGGGGACACACCGGGGAGCTGTTTTTT.

The chain uses TRBV6-5 and TRBJ1-1; a weak D match, TRBD1 (5 bases). Per germline, CDR1 MNHEY and CDR2 SVGAGI. V dropped 0 bases and J dropped 10 bases, with 15 bases sitting between them. This CDR3 spans 14 amino acids. CDR3 residues: CASSYSTGPYGAFF. As DNA, the CDR3 is TGTGCCAGCAGTTACTCTACAGGACCGTATGGAGCTTTCTTT.

The J gene is TRBJ2-1, the V gene TRBV4-3; D uncertain. In germline, CDR1 is LGHNA, CDR2 YSLEER. V lost 6 bases and J lost 0, with 15 bases in between. The CDR3 length is 16 residues. The CDR3 DNA sequence: TGCGCCAGCAGTGGAGACTCGCTTGGCTCCTACAATGAGCAGTTCTTC. Encoded protein: CASSGDSLGSYNEQFF.

V is TRBV7-9 and J is TRBJ1-4; D is perhaps TRBD1 (5 bases). Germline V gene lookup returns CDR1 SEHNR and CDR2 FQNEAQ (reference sequence). V was trimmed by 5 bases and J by 5 bases, leaving 15 bases between them. The CDR3 covers 15 residues. The CDR3 is CASSLLYAGNEKLFF. CDR3 DNA: TGTGCCAGCAGCCTCCTCTACGCAGGGAATGAAAAACTGTTTTTT.

V is TRBV6-4 and J is TRBJ1-2; 7 positions match TRBD1. This CDR3 region has 15 residues. Trimming removed 1 base from V and 4 bases from J; junction bases left unmatched: 6. Germline V gene data show CDR1 as MRHNA and CDR2 as SNTAGT. The chain's CDR3 is CASSDFRGASYGYTF. The DNA of the CDR3 is TGTGCCAGCAGTGACTTCAGGGGGGCCTCCTATGGCTACACCTTC.

This clone was counted only a few times. One junction end disagrees with the germline gene, perhaps due to a read error. This chain connects TRBV5-6 to TRBJ2-7; TRBD1 might be the D (6 bases). The CDR3 runs 13 residues. Germline lookup yields CDR1 SGHDT and CDR2 YYEEEE. The CDR3 sequence: CASSLGQDSIGVF. CDR3 nucleotides: TGTGCCAGCAGCTTGGGACAGGACTCTATCGGAGTCTTC.

V and J are TRBV4-1 and TRBJ1-1, with D possibly TRBD1 on 5 matching bases. Trimming took 6 bases from V and 4 from J, leaving 9 bases between them. This CDR3 has 12 residues. Per the germline V gene, CDR1 is MGHRA and CDR2 is YSYEKL. This CDR3 reads CASRGRGTEAFF. The CDR3 nucleotides read TGCGCCAGCAGGGGAAGGGGCACTGAAGCTTTCTTT.

Comment on this clone: This same CDR3 is encoded by further DNA sequences in the sample. The V call is TRBV18, the J call TRBJ1-3; D possibly corresponds to TRBD1 (6 bases). Germline-derived CDR1 and CDR2 are KGHSH and LQKENI. This CDR3 has 15 amino acids. Trimming shortened V by 0 bases and J by 4 bases, and 10 bases separated the two germline ends. DNA of the CDR3: TGTGCCAGCTCACCACCGGGGGCAACGGGAAACACCATATATTTT. Amino acids: CASSPPGATGNTIYF.

The chain uses TRBV11-2 and TRBJ1-1; 7 bases line up with TRBD1. Per germline, CDR1 SGHAT and CDR2 FQNNGV. Trimming took 5 bases from V and 11 from J; bases not matched to a gene: 11. The CDR3 runs to 13 residues. CDR3 DNA sequence: TGTGCCAGCAGCCCCCGACAGGGATCGGGTGCTTTCTTT. The encoded protein is CASSPRQGSGAFF.